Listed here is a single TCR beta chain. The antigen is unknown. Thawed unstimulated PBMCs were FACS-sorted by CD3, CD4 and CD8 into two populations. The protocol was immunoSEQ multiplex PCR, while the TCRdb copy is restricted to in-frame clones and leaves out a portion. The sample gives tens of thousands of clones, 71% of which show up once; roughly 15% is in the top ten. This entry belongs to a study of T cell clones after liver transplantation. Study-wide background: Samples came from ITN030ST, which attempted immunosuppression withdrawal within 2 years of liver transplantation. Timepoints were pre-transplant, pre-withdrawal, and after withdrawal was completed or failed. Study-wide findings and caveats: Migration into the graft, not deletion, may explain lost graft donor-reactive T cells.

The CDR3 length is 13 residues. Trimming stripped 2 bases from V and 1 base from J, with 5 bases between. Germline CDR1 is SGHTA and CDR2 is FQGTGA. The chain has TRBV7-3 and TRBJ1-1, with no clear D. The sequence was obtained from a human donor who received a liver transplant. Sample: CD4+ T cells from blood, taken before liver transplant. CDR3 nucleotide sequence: TGTGCCAGCAGCTTAGACAAGAACACTGAAGCTTTCTTT. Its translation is CASSLDKNTEAFF.